This T cell receptor (beta chain) was recorded in a study of liver allograft versus peripheral blood T cells. Study information: A comparison was made between T cell receptor repertoires in transplanted livers and those in recipients' peripheral blood.

Points on this clonotype: The antigen is unknown.

MiXCR, applied by TCRdb to the reads, yields one record per CDR3 protein. The sample lists 10,000 or so distinct CDR3 sequences; 15% were seen once. Germline loops: CDR1 DFQATT, CDR2 SNEGSKA (reference sequence). The V gene lost 0 bases and the J gene lost 4 bases, with 15 bases spanning the gap. There are 15 residues in the CDR3. Study conclusions and caveats: In liver allografts, T cell receptor repertoires reportedly differed from the repertoires found in peripheral blood.

V usage is TRBV20-1 and J usage is TRBJ1-1; D possibly corresponds to TRBD1 (6 bases). This clonotype was sampled from a human patient who had a liver transplant. Some T cells may be transferred from the graft donor. The CDR3 reads CSARDSWTVGTEAFF. The DNA of the CDR3 is TGCAGTGCTAGAGATAGTTGGACAGTGGGCACTGAAGCTTTCTTT.